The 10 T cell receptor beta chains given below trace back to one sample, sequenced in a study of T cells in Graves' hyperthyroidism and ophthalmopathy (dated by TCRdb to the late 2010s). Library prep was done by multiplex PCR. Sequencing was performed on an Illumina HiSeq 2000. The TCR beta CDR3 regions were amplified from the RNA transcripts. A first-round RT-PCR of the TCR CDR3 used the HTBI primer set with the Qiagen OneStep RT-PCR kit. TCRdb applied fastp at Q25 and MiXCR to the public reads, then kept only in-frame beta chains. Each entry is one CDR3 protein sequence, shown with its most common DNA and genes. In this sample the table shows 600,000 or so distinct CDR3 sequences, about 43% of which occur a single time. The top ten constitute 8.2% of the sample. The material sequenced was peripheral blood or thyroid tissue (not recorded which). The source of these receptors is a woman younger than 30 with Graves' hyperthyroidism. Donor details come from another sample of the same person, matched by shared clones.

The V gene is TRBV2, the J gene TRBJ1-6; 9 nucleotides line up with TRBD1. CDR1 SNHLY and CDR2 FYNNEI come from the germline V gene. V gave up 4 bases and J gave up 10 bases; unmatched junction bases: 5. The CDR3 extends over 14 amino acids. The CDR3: CASSVGQGSSPLHF. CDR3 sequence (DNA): TGTGCCAGCAGTGTCGGACAGGGGAGCTCACCCCTCCACTTT.

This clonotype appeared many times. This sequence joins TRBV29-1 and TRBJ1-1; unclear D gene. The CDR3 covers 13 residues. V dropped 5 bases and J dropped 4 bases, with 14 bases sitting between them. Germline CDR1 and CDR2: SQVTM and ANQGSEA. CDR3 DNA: TGCAGCGTTACCGAGGGTAAGGGCACTGAAGCTTTCTTT. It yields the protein CSVTEGKGTEAFF.

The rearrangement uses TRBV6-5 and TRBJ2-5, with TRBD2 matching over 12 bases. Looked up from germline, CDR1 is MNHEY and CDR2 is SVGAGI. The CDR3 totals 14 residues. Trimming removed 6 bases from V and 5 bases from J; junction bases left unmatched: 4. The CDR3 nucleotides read TGTGCCAGCAGACTAGCGGGAGGCATGGAGACCCAGTACTTC. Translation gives CASRLAGGMETQYF.

CDR3 nucleotide sequence: TGTGCCACCAGCAGAGTTGTAGGGAACACCGGGGAGCCCCAGCATTTT. Protein sequence: CATSRVVGNTGEPQHF. The chain joins TRBV15 to TRBJ1-5, with no clear D. CDR3 size: 16 residues. Germline V gene lookup returns CDR1 LNHNV and CDR2 YYDKDF (reference sequence). Trimming took off 1 base at V and 8 bases at J, with 18 bases between the two ends.

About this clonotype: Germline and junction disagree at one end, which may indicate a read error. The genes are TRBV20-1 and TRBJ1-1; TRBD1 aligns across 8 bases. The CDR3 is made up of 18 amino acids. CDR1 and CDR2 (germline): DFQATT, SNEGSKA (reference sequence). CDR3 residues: CSAKGQALFANFPTEDFF. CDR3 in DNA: TGCAGTGCTAAGGGACAGGCGCTCTTCGCCAACTTTCCTACTGAAGATTTCTTT.

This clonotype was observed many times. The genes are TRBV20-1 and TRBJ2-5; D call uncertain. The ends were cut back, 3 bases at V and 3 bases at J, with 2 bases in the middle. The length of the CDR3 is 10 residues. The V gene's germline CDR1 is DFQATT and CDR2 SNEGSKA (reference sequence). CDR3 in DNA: TGCAGTGCTAGTGAAGAGACCCAGTACTTC. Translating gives CSASEETQYF.

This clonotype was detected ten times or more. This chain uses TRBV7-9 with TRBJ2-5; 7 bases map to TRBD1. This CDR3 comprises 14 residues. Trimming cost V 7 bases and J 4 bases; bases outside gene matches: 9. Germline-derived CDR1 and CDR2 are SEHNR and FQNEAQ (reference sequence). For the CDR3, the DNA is TGTGCCAGCACCACTGACAGGGAACGAGAGACCCAGTACTTC. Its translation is CASTTDRERETQYF.

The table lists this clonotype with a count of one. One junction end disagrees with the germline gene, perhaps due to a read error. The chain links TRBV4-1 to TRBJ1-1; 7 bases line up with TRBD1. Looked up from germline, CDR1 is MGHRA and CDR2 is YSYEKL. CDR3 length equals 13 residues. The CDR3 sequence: CASSQGQGTEASF. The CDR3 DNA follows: TGCGCCAGCAGCCAAGGACAGGGCACTGAAGCTTCCTTT.

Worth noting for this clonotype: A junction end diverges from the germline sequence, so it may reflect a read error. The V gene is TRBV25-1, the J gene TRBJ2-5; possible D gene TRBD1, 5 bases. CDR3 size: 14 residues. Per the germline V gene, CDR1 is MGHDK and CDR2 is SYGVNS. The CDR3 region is CASSPGNSQETPYF. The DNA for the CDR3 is TGTGCCAGCAGCCCTGGCAACTCACAGGAGACCCCGTACTTC.

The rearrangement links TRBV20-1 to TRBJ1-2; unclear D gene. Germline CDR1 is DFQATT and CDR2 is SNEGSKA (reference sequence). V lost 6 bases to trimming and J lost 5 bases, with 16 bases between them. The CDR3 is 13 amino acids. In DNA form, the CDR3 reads TGCAGTGCCCCCCCGCCCGATAAGTATGGCTACACCTTC. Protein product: CSAPPPDKYGYTF.